This TCR beta chain originates from a study of OX40 agonist ivuxolimab in advanced cancers. Study-wide context: Ivuxolimab was administered intravenously to patients at 0.01 to 10 mg/kg every 2 weeks. Among those enrolled, mean age was around 60 years (range about 23 to 79) and 82.7% were male. Roughly two fifths of patients had received prior checkpoint inhibitor therapy. Study-wide results and caveats: Relative to CD4+ cells, CD8+ T cells on average had more expanded clones.

Sequencing was performed with immunoSEQ multiplex PCR; in TCRdb, only in-frame clones are kept and a portion is missing. The profile shows 9,000 to 10,000 clones, 60% to 75% of them singletons. About this clone: Antigen specificity is unknown.

The V gene's germline CDR1 is MNHNY and CDR2 SVGAGI (reference sequence). The CDR3 loop spans 15 amino acids. J gave up 3 bases and V 2 bases, and 4 bases lay outside the gene matches. The rearrangement uses TRBV6-6 and TRBJ2-3; 8 nucleotides agree with TRBD2. The receptor was isolated from an adult with an advanced solid tumor such as melanoma, head and neck, liver or kidney cancer. Sequences were derived from CD4+ or CD8+ T cells sorted from blood, sampled in a trial of the OX40 agonist ivuxolimab. The DNA for the CDR3 is TGTGCCAGCAGTTACCCCGCTAGCGGGACAGATACGCAGTATTTT. Residues: CASSYPASGTDTQYF.